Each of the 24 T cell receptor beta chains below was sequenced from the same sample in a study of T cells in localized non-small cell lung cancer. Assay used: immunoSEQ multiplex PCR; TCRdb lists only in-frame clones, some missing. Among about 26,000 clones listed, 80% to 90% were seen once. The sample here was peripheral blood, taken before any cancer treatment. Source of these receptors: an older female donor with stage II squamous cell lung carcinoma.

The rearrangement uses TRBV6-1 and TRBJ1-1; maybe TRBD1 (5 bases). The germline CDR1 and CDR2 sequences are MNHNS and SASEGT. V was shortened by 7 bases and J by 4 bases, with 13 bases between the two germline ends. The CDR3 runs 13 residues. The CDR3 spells CASIVRVGTEAFF. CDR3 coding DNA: TGTGCCAGCATAGTCAGGGTGGGCACTGAAGCTTTCTTT.

The CDR3 DNA reads as TGTGCCAGCACCCGCACTGGGGGACTAGGGACAGATACGCAGTATTTT. It yields the protein CASTRTGGLGTDTQYF. The V call is TRBV7-9, the J call TRBJ2-3, with 8 bases identical to TRBD2. The junction had 12 bases not matched to a gene; V was cut back by 7 bases and J by 3 bases. The germline CDR1 and CDR2 sequences are SEHNR and FQNEAQ (reference sequence). This CDR3 has 16 residues.

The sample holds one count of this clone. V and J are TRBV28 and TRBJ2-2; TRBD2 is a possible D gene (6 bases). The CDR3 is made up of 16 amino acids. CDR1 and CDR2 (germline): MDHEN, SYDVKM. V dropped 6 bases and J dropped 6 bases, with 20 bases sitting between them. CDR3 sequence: CASSPSGVRRAGELFF. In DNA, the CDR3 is TGTGCCAGCAGCCCCTCCGGGGTGCGGAGGGCCGGGGAGCTGTTTTTT.

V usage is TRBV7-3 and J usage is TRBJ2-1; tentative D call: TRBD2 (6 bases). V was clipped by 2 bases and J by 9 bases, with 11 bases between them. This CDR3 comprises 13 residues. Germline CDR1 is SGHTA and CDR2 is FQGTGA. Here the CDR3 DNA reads TGTGCCAGCAGCTTATTCCCGGAGGGTGAGCAGTTCTTC. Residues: CASSLFPEGEQFF.

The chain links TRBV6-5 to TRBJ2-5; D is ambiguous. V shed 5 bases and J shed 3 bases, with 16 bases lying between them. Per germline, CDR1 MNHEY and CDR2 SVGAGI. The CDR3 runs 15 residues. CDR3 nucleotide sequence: TGTGCCAGCAGTCCCCATCAGGAGAACAAAGAGACCCAGTACTTC. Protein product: CASSPHQENKETQYF.

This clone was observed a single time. The CDR3 here is CASRARQGGDGYTF. CDR3 nucleotides: TGTGCCAGCAGAGCTCGACAGGGAGGGGATGGCTACACCTTC. The V gene is TRBV6-1, the J gene TRBJ1-2; the match to TRBD1 covers 7 bases. This CDR3 has 14 amino acids. Germline CDR1 is MNHNS and CDR2 is SASEGT. Unmatched junction bases numbered 10, after V lost 6 bases and J lost 6 bases.

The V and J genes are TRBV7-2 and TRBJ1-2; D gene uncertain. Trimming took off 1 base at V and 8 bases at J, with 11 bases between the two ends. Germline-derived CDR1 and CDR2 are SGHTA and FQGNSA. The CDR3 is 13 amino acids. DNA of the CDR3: TGTGCCAGCAGCTTAGTCACGGGAGGGGGCTACACCTTC. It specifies CASSLVTGGGYTF.

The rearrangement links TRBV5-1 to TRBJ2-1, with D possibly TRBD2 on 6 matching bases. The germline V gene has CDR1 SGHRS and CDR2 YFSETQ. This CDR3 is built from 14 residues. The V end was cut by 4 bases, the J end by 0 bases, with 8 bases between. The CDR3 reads CASSKEGSYNEQFF. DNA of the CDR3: TGCGCCAGCAGCAAGGAGGGCTCCTACAATGAGCAGTTCTTC.

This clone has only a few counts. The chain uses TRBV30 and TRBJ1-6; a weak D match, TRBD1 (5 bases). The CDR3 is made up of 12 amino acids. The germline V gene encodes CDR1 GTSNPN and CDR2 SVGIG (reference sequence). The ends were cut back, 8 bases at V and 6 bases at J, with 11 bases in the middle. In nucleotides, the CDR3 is TGTGCCATTGGGACTTTTAATTCACCCCTCCACTTT. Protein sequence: CAIGTFNSPLHF. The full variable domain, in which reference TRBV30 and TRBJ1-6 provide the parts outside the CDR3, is SQTIHQWPATLVQPVGSPLSLECTVEGTSNPNLYWYRQAAGRGLQLLFYSVGIGQISSEVPQNLSASRPQDRQFILSSKKLLLSDSGFYLCAIGTFNSPLHFGNGTRLTVT.

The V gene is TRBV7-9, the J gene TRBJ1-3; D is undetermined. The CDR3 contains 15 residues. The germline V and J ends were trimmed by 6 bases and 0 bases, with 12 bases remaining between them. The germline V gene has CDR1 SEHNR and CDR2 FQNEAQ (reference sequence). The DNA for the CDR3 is TGTGCCAGCAGACCCGACTTATTCTCTGGAAACACCATATATTTT. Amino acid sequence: CASRPDLFSGNTIYF.

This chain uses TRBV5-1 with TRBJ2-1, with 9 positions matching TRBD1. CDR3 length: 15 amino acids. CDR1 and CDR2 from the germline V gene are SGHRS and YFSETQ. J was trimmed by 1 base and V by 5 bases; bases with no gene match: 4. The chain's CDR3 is CASRLTGGSYNEQFF. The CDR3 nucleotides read TGCGCCAGCAGATTGACAGGGGGATCCTACAATGAGCAGTTCTTC. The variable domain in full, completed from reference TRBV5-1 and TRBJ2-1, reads KAGVTQTPRYLIKTRGQQVTLSCSPISGHRSVSWYQQTPGQGLQFLFEYFSETQRNKGNFPGRFSGRQFSNSRSEMNVSTLELGDSALYLCASRLTGGSYNEQFFGPGTRLTVL.

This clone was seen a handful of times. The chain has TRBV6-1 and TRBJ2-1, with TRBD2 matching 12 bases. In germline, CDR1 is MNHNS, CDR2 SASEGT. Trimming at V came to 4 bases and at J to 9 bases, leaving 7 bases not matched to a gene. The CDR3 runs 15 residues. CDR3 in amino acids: CASSGEPSGRGEQFF. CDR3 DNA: TGTGCCAGCAGTGGAGAACCTAGCGGGAGGGGTGAGCAGTTCTTC.

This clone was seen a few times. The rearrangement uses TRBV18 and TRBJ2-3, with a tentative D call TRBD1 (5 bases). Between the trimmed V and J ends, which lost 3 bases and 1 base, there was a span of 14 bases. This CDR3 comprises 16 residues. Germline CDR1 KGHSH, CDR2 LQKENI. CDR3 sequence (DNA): TGTGCCAGCTCACCCGGACACACCAGCGGCACAGATACGCAGTATTTT. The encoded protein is CASSPGHTSGTDTQYF.

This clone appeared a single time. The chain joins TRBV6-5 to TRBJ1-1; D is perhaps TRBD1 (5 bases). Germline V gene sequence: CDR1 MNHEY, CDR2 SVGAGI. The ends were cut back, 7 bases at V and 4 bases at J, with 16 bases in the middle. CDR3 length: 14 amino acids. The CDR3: CASKGSQGGTEAFF. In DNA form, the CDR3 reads TGTGCCAGCAAGGGAAGCCAGGGCGGCACTGAAGCTTTCTTT.

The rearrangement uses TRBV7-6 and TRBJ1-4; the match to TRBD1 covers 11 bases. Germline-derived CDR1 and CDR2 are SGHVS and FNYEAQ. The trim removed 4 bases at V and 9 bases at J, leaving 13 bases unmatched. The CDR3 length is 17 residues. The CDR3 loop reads CASSSLKGQGAFKKLFF. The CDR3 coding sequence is TGTGCCAGCAGCTCCCTAAAAGGACAGGGGGCGTTCAAAAAACTGTTTTTT.

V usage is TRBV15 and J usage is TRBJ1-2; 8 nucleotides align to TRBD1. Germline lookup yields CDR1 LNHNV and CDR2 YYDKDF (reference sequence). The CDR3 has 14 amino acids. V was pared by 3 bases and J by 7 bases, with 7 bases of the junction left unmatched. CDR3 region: CATSRKQGELGYTF. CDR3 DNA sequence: TGTGCCACCAGCAGGAAACAGGGGGAACTTGGCTACACCTTC.

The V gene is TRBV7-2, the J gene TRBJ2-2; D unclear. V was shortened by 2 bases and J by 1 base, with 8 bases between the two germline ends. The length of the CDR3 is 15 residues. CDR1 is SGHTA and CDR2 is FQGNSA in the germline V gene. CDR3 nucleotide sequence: TGTGCCAGCAGCTTATTTGAAGGGAACACCGGGGAGCTGTTTTTT. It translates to CASSLFEGNTGELFF.

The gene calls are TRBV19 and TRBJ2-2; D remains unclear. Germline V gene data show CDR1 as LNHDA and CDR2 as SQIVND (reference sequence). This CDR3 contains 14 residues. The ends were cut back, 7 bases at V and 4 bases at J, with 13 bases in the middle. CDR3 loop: CASKSSERTGELFF. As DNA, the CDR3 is TGTGCCAGTAAATCAAGCGAACGCACCGGGGAGCTGTTTTTT.

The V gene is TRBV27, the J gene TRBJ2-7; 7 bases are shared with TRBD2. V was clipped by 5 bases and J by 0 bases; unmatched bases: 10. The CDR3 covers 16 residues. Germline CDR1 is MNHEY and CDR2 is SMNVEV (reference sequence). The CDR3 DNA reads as TGTGCCAGCAGTCCCACCCTAGCGGCCGGCTCCTACGAGCAGTACTTC. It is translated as CASSPTLAAGSYEQYF.

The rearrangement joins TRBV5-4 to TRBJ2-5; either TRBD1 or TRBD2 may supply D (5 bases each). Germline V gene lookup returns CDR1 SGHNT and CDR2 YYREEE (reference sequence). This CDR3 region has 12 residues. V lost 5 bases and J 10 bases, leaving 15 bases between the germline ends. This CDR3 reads CASRRPGTIQYF. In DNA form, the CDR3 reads TGTGCCAGCAGGCGTCCGGGGACGATCCAGTACTTC. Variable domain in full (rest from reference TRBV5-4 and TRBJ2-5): ETGVTQSPTHLIKTRGQQVTLRCSSQSGHNTVSWYQQALGQGPQFIFQYYREEENGRGNFPPRFSGLQFPNYSSELNVNALELDDSALYLCASRRPGTIQYFGPGTRLLVL.

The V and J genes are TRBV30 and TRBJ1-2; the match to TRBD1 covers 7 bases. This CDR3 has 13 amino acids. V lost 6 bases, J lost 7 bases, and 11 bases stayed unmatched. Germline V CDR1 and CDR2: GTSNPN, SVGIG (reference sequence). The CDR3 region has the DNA TGTGCCTGCCTTTACGACAGGGAAGGTGGCTACACCTTC. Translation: CACLYDREGGYTF.

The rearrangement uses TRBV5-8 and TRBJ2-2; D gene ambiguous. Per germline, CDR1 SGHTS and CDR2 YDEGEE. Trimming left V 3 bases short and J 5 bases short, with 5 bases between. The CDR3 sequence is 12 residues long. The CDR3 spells CASSSYTGELFF. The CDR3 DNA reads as TGTGCCAGCAGCTCGTATACCGGGGAGCTGTTTTTT. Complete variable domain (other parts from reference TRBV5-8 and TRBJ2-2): EAGVTQSPTHLIKTRGQQATLRCSPISGHTSVYWYQQALGLGLQFLLWYDEGEERNRGNFPPRFSGRQFPNYSSELNVNALELEDSALYLCASSSYTGELFFGEGSRLTVL.

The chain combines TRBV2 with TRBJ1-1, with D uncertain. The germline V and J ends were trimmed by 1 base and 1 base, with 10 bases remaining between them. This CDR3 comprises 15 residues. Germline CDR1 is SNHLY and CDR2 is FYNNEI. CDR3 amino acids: CASSEGRTQNTEAFF. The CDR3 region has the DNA TGTGCCAGCAGTGAAGGTCGCACCCAGAACACTGAAGCTTTCTTT.

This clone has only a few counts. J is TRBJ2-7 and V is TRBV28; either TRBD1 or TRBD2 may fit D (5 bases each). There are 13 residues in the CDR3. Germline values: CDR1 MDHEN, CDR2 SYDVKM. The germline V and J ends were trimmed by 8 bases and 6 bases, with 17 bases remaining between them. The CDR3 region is CASGRQSLGEQYF. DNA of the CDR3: TGTGCCAGCGGGAGACAGTCCTTGGGCGAGCAGTACTTC.